One and the same sample provided the 5 T cell receptor beta chains below, sequenced in a study of response to subunit inactivated influenza vaccine. TCRdb re-analysed the RT-PCR reads in MiXCR, keeping a single row per CDR3 protein. The profile covers 150,000 or so distinct CDR3 sequences, with approximately 11% appearing a single time and approximately 39% taken by the ten largest. The sample was CD8+ T cells sorted from PBMCs, taken less than 30 months after vaccination. The origin of the receptors is a man in his fifties or sixties who received an inactivated influenza vaccine.

This clonotype was counted only a few times. This rearrangement joins TRBV15 to TRBJ2-2; TRBD2 agrees at 9 bases. CDR3 size: 16 residues. The V gene's germline CDR1 is LNHNV and CDR2 YYDKDF (reference sequence). The ends lost 4 bases at V and 7 bases at J; junction bases unmatched: 10. The CDR3 spells CATSTDLAGTDGELFF. In DNA, the CDR3 is TGTGCCACCAGCACTGACCTAGCGGGAACGGACGGGGAGCTGTTTTTT.

This clonotype was recorded many times. CDR3 sequence reads: CAISEHLARDEQYF. In nucleotides, the CDR3 is TGTGCCATCAGCGAACATCTAGCGAGGGACGAGCAGTACTTC. This sequence joins TRBV10-3 and TRBJ2-7; maybe TRBD2 (6 bases). This CDR3 is 14 amino acids long. Germline assignment: CDR1 ENHRY and CDR2 SYGVKD. V shed 6 bases and J shed 5 bases, with 17 bases lying between them.

The chain uses TRBV24-1 and TRBJ2-3, with D hard to call. CDR3 length equals 17 residues. The germline V gene has CDR1 KGHDR and CDR2 SFDVKD. Trimming took off 1 base at V and 2 bases at J, with 15 bases between the two ends. CDR3 loop: CATSDFGVSGVTDTQYF. The CDR3 nucleotides read TGTGCCACCAGTGATTTTGGAGTATCCGGAGTCACAGATACGCAGTATTTT.

The genes are TRBV15 and TRBJ2-3; TRBD2 is a possible D gene (6 bases). Trimming pared 3 bases from V and 5 bases from J, leaving 15 bases between. The CDR3 is 15 amino acids. The germline gives CDR1 LNHNV, CDR2 YYDKDF (reference sequence). The CDR3 is CATSSAPRGIDTQYF. The DNA for the CDR3 is TGTGCCACCAGCAGCGCCCCGCGGGGAATAGATACGCAGTATTTT.

This clonotype was seen a handful of times. V gene TRBV12-3 or TRBV12-4 combines with J gene TRBJ2-7, with a possible D match to TRBD1 (5 bases). Between the trimmed V and J ends, which lost 5 bases and 0 bases, there was a span of 11 bases. This CDR3 contains 14 residues. The DNA for the CDR3 is TGTGCCAGCAGTCCAAGTCAGGGCTCCTACGAGCAGTACTTC. The encoded protein is CASSPSQGSYEQYF.